This T cell receptor (beta chain) emerged from a study of T cell responses to AZD1222 COVID-19 vaccine. Turning to the study itself: Recipients boosted at about 4 weeks or about 12 weeks are pooled. Study-wide points: Repertoires were obtained only post-peak T cell response. Nearly half of the spike-specific TCRs reportedly recognize variant regions that carry no mutations. The study found Spike-specific TCR breadth and depth rose after two AZD1222 doses.

Notes on this clone: Its specificity is unknown.

The trim removed 3 bases at V and 10 bases at J, leaving 7 bases unmatched. This CDR3 comprises 14 residues. CDR1 is DFQATT and CDR2 is SNEGSKA in the germline V gene (reference sequence). Libraries were prepared by immunoSEQ multiplex PCR; TCRdb keeps only in-frame clonotypes and omits some of them. This sample carries 140,000 to 150,000 clones, 80% to 90% of them seen once, and the ten largest clones take under 9.5%. The sequencing here drew on peripheral blood, taken on day 0 of AZD1222 vaccination. The rearrangement joins TRBV20-1 to TRBJ2-2, with 11 bases identical to TRBD2. The source is an adult in good health. CDR3 sequence: CSASDSGGAEELFF. The CDR3 bases are TGCAGTGCTAGTGATAGCGGGGGGGCGGAGGAGCTGTTTTTT.